Reported below is one T cell receptor beta chain. Its matching antigen is unknown. This entry comes from a study of T cell responses to AZD1222 COVID-19 vaccine. Whole-study results and caveats: Spike-specific TCR breadth rose after two AZD1222 doses, and depth rose as well. At study baseline, merely about 6 AZD1222 recipients were seropositive. Mapped onto spike, vaccine-associated CD4 TCRs spanned it and were dominant at 160-218 and 743-854. Scientists sampled the repertoires only once the peak T cell response had passed.

Assay used: immunoSEQ multiplex PCR; TCRdb lists only in-frame clones, some missing. Counted here are around 180,000 clones, more than 75% occurring once; the ten biggest clones make up 2.5% to 3%. V was shortened by 1 base and J by 0 bases, with 10 bases between the two germline ends. The germline V gene encodes CDR1 SGHVS and CDR2 FQNEAQ. The CDR3 loop spans 15 amino acids. This chain joins TRBV7-8 and TRBJ2-7; no clear D. The receptor was isolated from an adult in good health. This material consisted of peripheral blood, taken on day 0 of MenACWY control vaccination. Here the CDR3 reads CASSLEAATSYEQYF. In DNA, the CDR3 is TGTGCCAGCAGCTTAGAGGCGGCAACCTCCTACGAGCAGTACTTC.